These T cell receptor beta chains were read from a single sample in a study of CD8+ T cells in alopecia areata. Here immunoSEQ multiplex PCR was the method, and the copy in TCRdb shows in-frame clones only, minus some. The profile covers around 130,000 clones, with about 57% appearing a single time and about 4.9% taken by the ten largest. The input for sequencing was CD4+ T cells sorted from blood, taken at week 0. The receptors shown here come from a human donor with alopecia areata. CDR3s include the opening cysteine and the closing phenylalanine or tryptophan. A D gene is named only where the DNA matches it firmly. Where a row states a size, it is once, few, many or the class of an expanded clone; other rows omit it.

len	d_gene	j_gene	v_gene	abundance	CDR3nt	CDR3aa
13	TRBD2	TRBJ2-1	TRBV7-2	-	TGTGCCAGCAGCCCATCGGTCGGGGGGGAGCAGTTCTTC	CASSPSVGGEQFF
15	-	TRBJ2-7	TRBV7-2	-	TGTGCCAGCAGCTTAGATGAGCGCCACTCCTACGAGCAGTACTTC	CASSLDERHSYEQYF
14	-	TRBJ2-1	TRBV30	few	TGTGCCTGGAGTGGGGCCCTCCTGGATGGGGAGCAGTTCTTC	CAWSGALLDGEQFF
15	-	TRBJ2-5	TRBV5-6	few	TGTGCCAGCAGCCCCTCGGGCAGAACTGCCGAGACCCAGTACTTC	CASSPSGRTAETQYF
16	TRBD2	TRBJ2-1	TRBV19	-	TGTGCCAGTAGTATCCGCGGACTAGCGGGAGGAGGTGAGCAGTTCTTC	CASSIRGLAGGGEQFF
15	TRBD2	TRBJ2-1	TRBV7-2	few	TGTGCCAGCAGCAGAAGCGGGAGCTCCTACAATGAGCAGTTCTTC	CASSRSGSSYNEQFF
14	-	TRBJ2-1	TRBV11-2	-	TGTGCCAGCAGCTTGGGTCCGGCGGACCAAGAGCAGTTCTTC	CASSLGPADQEQFF
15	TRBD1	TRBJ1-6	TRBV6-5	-	TGTGCCAGCAGCCGCCCAGGACAGGGTAATTCACCCCTCCACTTT	CASSRPGQGNSPLHF
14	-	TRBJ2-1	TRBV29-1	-	TGCAGCGTTGCCAGACAGGGAGGATACAATGAGCAGTTCTTC	CSVARQGGYNEQFF
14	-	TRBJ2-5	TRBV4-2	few	TGTGCCAGCAGCTCAAGTGGGGGCCAAGAGACCCAGTACTTC	CASSSSGGQETQYF
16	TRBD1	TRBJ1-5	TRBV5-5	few	TGTGCCAGCAGCCCCTCGTTGACAGGGGGTTCTCAGCCCCAGCATTTT	CASSPSLTGGSQPQHF
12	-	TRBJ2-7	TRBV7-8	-	TGTGCCAGCAGCCCAGCGAGGTACGAGCAGTACTTC	CASSPARYEQYF
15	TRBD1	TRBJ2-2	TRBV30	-	TGTGCCTGGGTTTCAAGGACAGGGGACACCGGGGAGCTGTTTTTT	CAWVSRTGDTGELFF
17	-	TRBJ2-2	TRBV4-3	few	TGCGCCAGCAGCCAAAAGCAGGGGGGGCGGAACACCGGGGAGCTGTTTTTT	CASSQKQGGRNTGELFF
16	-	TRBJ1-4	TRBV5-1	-	TGCGCCAGCAGCCCCGGTGGGGGGGCCTATAATGAAAAACTGTTTTTT	CASSPGGGAYNEKLFF
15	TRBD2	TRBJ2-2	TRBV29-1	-	TGCAGCGTGGCCCATGAAGCGGGGTCTTCCGGGGAGCTGTTTTTT	CSVAHEAGSSGELFF
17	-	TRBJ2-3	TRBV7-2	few	TGTGCCAGCAGCTTATCCGCAAAGACCGCTAGCACAGATACGCAGTATTTT	CASSLSAKTASTDTQYF
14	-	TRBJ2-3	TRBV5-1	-	TGCGCCAGCAGCTTGGAGGTTATCGCAGATACGCAGTATTTT	CASSLEVIADTQYF
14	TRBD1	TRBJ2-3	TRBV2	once	TGTGCCAGCAGTCGGGACAGGGGGACAGATACGCAGTATTTT	CASSRDRGTDTQYF
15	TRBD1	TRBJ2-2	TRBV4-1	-	TGCGCCAGCAGCCAGGGGACAGGGACGACCGGGGAGCTGTTTTTT	CASSQGTGTTGELFF